Each of the 29 T cell receptor beta chains below was sequenced from the same sample in a study of identical twins. TCRdb re-called the 5' RACE reads through MiXCR, storing one row per CDR3 protein. The table records fewer than 900,000 distinct CDR3 sequences, 20% to 25% of them present only once. These data also formed part of another study, on T cells expressing NK-cell markers.

The source material was PBMCs. These receptors originate from a woman aged 18-29 years in good health.

This chain connects TRBV29-1 to TRBJ1-1, with 8 positions matching TRBD1. The V segment lost 6 bases and the J segment 6 bases; nucleotides outside the gene matches: 6. The CDR3 length is 12 residues. Germline CDR1 and CDR2: SQVTM and ANQGSEA. CDR3 amino acids: CSVGQGGPEAFF. The CDR3 DNA sequence: TGCAGCGTCGGACAGGGCGGGCCTGAAGCTTTCTTT. Full variable domain (remainder filled in from reference TRBV29-1 and TRBJ1-1): SAVISQKPSRDICQRGTSLTIQCQVDSQVTMMFWYRQQPGQSLTLIATANQGSEATYESGFVIDKFPISRPNLTFSTLTVSNMSPEDSSIYLCSVGQGGPEAFFGQGTRLTVV.

The rearrangement links TRBV12-3 or TRBV12-4 to TRBJ2-7, with D tentatively TRBD2 (6 bases). This CDR3 is built from 12 residues. The ends were cut back, 2 bases at V and 8 bases at J, with 10 bases in the middle. As DNA, the CDR3 is TGTGCCAGCAGTTTACAGGCGGGACAGCAGTACTTC. It translates to CASSLQAGQQYF.

This clonotype was picked up a small number of times. The chain is built from TRBV27 and TRBJ2-2, with TRBD2 matching over 7 bases. The CDR3 has 14 amino acids. V was clipped by 0 bases and J by 7 bases; unmatched bases: 2. CDR1 and CDR2 from the germline V gene are MNHEY and SMNVEV (reference sequence). The chain's CDR3 is CASSLSAGSGELFF. The CDR3 bases are TGTGCCAGCAGTTTATCAGCGGGGAGCGGGGAGCTGTTTTTT.

This clonotype was seen a handful of times. The CDR3 loop is CSVDRGLAFF. The CDR3 DNA is TGCAGCGTTGACAGAGGACTAGCGTTCTTC. The chain combines TRBV29-1 with TRBJ2-1; TRBD2 matches 8 bases. The germline V gene has CDR1 SQVTM and CDR2 ANQGSEA. V shed 3 bases and J 15 bases; nucleotides not matched to a gene: 4. The CDR3 has 10 residues.

The V and J genes are TRBV9 and TRBJ2-1, with D possibly being TRBD1 (7 bases). The CDR3 has 15 amino acids. Trimming cost V 0 bases and J 10 bases, with 17 bases left between them. Looked up from germline, CDR1 is SGDLS and CDR2 is YYNGEE. In DNA form, the CDR3 reads TGTGCCAGCAGCGTAGTGGCGGAGGGGGCCGACGAGCAGTTCTTC. Protein product: CASSVVAEGADEQFF.

The sample holds a few counts of this clonotype. The chain joins TRBV7-9 to TRBJ2-1; either TRBD1 or TRBD2 may fit D (5 bases each). V was trimmed by 8 bases and J by 7 bases, leaving 15 bases between them. This CDR3 spans 13 amino acids. The germline V gene has CDR1 SEHNR and CDR2 FQNEAQ (reference sequence). The CDR3 sequence: CASGGSVSNEQFF. CDR3 sequence (DNA): TGTGCCAGCGGGGGATCGGTTTCTAATGAGCAGTTCTTC.

The sample holds a few counts of this clonotype. The rearrangement joins TRBV20-1 to TRBJ2-3; 8 bases line up with TRBD2. The J segment lost 5 bases and the V segment lost 6 bases, leaving 7 bases of the junction unmatched. The CDR3 is made up of 13 amino acids. Germline CDR1 is DFQATT and CDR2 is SNEGSKA (reference sequence). DNA of the CDR3: TGCAGTGCAACCCTGGCGGGGGGAGATACGCAGTATTTT. Its protein product is CSATLAGGDTQYF.

This chain links TRBV4-3 with TRBJ2-7; D not certain. This CDR3 has 15 amino acids. With 1 base removed from V and 3 bases from J, the gap between germline ends came to 13 bases. Germline assignment: CDR1 LGHNA and CDR2 YSLEER. This CDR3 is CASSQAVQPSYEQYF. CDR3 DNA: TGCGCCAGCAGCCAAGCCGTACAGCCGAGCTACGAGCAGTACTTC.

The V gene is TRBV29-1, the J gene TRBJ2-7; D tentatively reads TRBD1 or TRBD2 (6 bases each). The CDR3 contains 13 residues. The V end was cut by 7 bases, the J end by 5 bases, with 18 bases between. CDR1 SQVTM and CDR2 ANQGSEA come from the germline V gene. CDR3 protein: CSGGPSDTNEQYF. The CDR3 nucleotides are TGCAGCGGGGGGCCTAGCGACACAAACGAGCAGTACTTC.

The chain has TRBV6-5 and TRBJ1-1, with D uncertain. CDR1 and CDR2 (germline): MNHEY, SVGAGI. The CDR3 sequence is 15 residues long. Trimming pared 4 bases from V and 4 bases from J, leaving 16 bases between. The CDR3 DNA is TGTGCCAGCAGTTGGAACCCTACGTTCGCCACTGAAGCTTTCTTT. Its translation: CASSWNPTFATEAFF.

The chain recombines TRBV11-2 with TRBJ2-5, with 12 bases that match TRBD2. This CDR3 has 14 residues. Unmatched junction bases numbered 3, after V lost 5 bases and J lost 5 bases. Germline CDR1 SGHAT, CDR2 FQNNGV. CDR3 nucleotides: TGTGCCAGCAGCCGGACTAGCGGGACGGAGACCCAGTACTTC. Protein: CASSRTSGTETQYF.

This clonotype has at least ten counts. The chain links TRBV2 to TRBJ2-1, with D possibly TRBD2 on 5 matching bases. Germline lookup yields CDR1 SNHLY and CDR2 FYNNEI. Deletions cut 8 bases from V and 2 bases from J, with 10 bases between. The CDR3 is made up of 13 amino acids. As DNA, the CDR3 is TGTGCCAGCGACCCTAGCACCTACAATGAGCAGTTCTTC. This codes for CASDPSTYNEQFF. Filled out from reference TRBV2 and TRBJ2-1, the complete variable domain reads EPEVTQTPSHQVTQMGQEVILRCVPISNHLYFYWYRQILGQKVEFLVSFYNNEISEKSEIFDDQFSVERPDGSNFTLKIRSTKLEDSAMYFCASDPSTYNEQFFGPGTRLTVL.

This clonotype has a handful of counts. The chain carries TRBV20-1 and TRBJ2-4; 9 nucleotides align to TRBD1. Germline V gives CDR1 DFQATT, CDR2 SNEGSKA (reference sequence). The trim removed 3 bases at V and 8 bases at J, leaving 8 bases unmatched. The length of the CDR3 is 14 residues. The CDR3 DNA sequence: TGCAGTGCTAGTCCGAGGGACAGGGTTGACATTCAGTACTTC. It translates to CSASPRDRVDIQYF.

The chain joins TRBV12-3 or TRBV12-4 to TRBJ1-6; D may be TRBD1 (6 bases). The CDR3 covers 14 residues. V shed 3 bases and J shed 6 bases, with 9 bases lying between them. CDR3 residues: CASSLTGANSPLHF. The CDR3 coding sequence is TGTGCCAGCAGTTTGACGGGGGCTAATTCACCCCTCCACTTT.

This clonotype was detected many times. This chain's CDR3 is CASSYGGRQGYTF. As DNA, the CDR3 is TGTGCCAGCAGTTACGGTGGACGTCAGGGCTACACCTTC. The V and J genes are TRBV6-2 or TRBV6-3 and TRBJ1-2; D call uncertain. CDR1 and CDR2 (germline): MNHEY, SVGEGT. The V gene lost 2 bases and the J gene lost 8 bases, with 12 bases spanning the gap. The CDR3 is 13 residues long.

As to this clonotype: The junction departs from germline at one end; a sequencing error may be responsible. The chain has TRBV15 and TRBJ2-7, with D possibly being TRBD1 or TRBD2 (6 bases each). The germline CDR1 and CDR2 sequences are LNHNV and YYDKDF (reference sequence). This CDR3 region has 14 residues. In DNA form, the CDR3 reads TGTGCCACCAGCGCCCGTCGGGGGCGTAAATTCATGGACTTC. Translation: CATSARRGRKFMDF.

The chain has TRBV7-2 and TRBJ1-5; unclear D gene. V was trimmed by 10 bases and J by 2 bases, leaving 15 bases between them. Per the germline V gene, CDR1 is SGHTA and CDR2 is FQGNSA. The CDR3 is made up of 14 amino acids. CDR3 in amino acids: CATESTTGNQPQHF. The DNA of the CDR3 is TGTGCCACCGAGTCCACGACTGGCAATCAGCCCCAGCATTTT.

This clonotype turned up a few times. The CDR3 DNA follows: TGTGCCATCAGCATGACAGGGGAGCGTTCACCCCTCCACTTT. Protein sequence: CAISMTGERSPLHF. The J gene is TRBJ1-6, the V gene TRBV10-3; the match to TRBD1 covers 8 bases. The CDR3 has 14 residues. Germline CDR1 and CDR2: ENHRY and SYGVKD. V lost 6 bases, J lost 9 bases, and 7 bases stayed unmatched.

The V gene is TRBV12-3 or TRBV12-4, the J gene TRBJ2-1, with TRBD2 identical over 10 bases. The CDR3 is 14 amino acids. Trimming took 7 bases from V and 6 from J; bases not matched to a gene: 6. CDR3 protein: CASTASGSTNEQFF. The CDR3 DNA reads as TGTGCCAGCACGGCTAGCGGGAGTACCAATGAGCAGTTCTTC.

This clonotype appeared once. The chain employs TRBV5-1 and TRBJ2-5, with D unresolved. V shed 1 base and J shed 1 base, with 8 bases lying between them. CDR1 SGHRS and CDR2 YFSETQ come from the germline V gene. The CDR3 consists of 14 residues. The CDR3 region is CASSLWQIQETQYF. The CDR3 coding sequence is TGCGCCAGCAGCTTGTGGCAGATCCAAGAGACCCAGTACTTC.

This clonotype occurred a few times. CDR3 sequence reads: CASSQVGAGKSTGELFF. DNA of the CDR3: TGCGCCAGCAGCCAAGTAGGGGCGGGAAAATCGACCGGGGAGCTGTTTTTT. The chain couples TRBV4-3 to TRBJ2-2, with D tentatively TRBD2 (6 bases). CDR1 and CDR2 (germline): LGHNA, YSLEER. Trimming left V 1 base short and J 5 bases short, with 17 bases between. This CDR3 comprises 17 residues.

This clonotype was seen more than once but under ten times. This chain joins TRBV12-3 or TRBV12-4 and TRBJ2-1; D may correspond to TRBD1 or TRBD2 (6 bases each). The V and J ends lost 5 bases and 6 bases respectively, with 14 bases between them. CDR3 length: 14 residues. The DNA for the CDR3 is TGTGCCAGCAGTCCTAATGGGGGGCCCAATGAGCAGTTCTTC. This codes for CASSPNGGPNEQFF.

The chain couples TRBV11-2 to TRBJ2-1; 9 bases map to TRBD2. The germline V gene encodes CDR1 SGHAT and CDR2 FQNNGV. The CDR3 spans 14 residues. Trimming cost V 2 bases and J 12 bases; bases outside gene matches: 8. The CDR3 coding sequence is TGTGCCAGCAGCTTATTACGCGGGGGGGACGGGCAGTTCTTC. Translated: CASSLLRGGDGQFF. The full variable domain, its missing parts supplied by reference TRBV11-2 and TRBJ2-1, is EAGVAQSPRYKIIEKRQSVAFWCNPISGHATLYWYQQILGQGPKLLIQFQNNGVVDDSQLPKDRFSAERLKGVDSTLKIQPAKLEDSAVYLCASSLLRGGDGQFFGPGTRLTVL.

This clonotype was detected once. The chain combines TRBV11-2 with TRBJ2-5; possible D gene TRBD2, 6 bases. Germline CDR1 SGHAT, CDR2 FQNNGV. The length of the CDR3 is 13 residues. Deletions cut 8 bases from V and 5 bases from J, with 15 bases between. The CDR3 loop reads CASGGSGFETQYF. The CDR3 DNA follows: TGTGCCAGCGGGGGGTCAGGGTTTGAGACCCAGTACTTC. Drawing the rest from reference TRBV11-2 and TRBJ2-5, the complete variable domain is EAGVAQSPRYKIIEKRQSVAFWCNPISGHATLYWYQQILGQGPKLLIQFQNNGVVDDSQLPKDRFSAERLKGVDSTLKIQPAKLEDSAVYLCASGGSGFETQYFGPGTRLLVL.

V and J are TRBV6-2 or TRBV6-3 and TRBJ2-7, with D possibly called TRBD1 or TRBD2 (6 bases each). This CDR3 is 17 amino acids long. Per germline, CDR1 MNHEY and CDR2 SVGEGT. V gave up 2 bases and J gave up 3 bases, with 20 bases separating them. CDR3 nucleotides: TGTGCCAGCAGTTACATCCCGGGGGCCCTCATACTCTACGAGCAGTACTTC. Its translation is CASSYIPGALILYEQYF.

The chain recombines TRBV20-1 with TRBJ2-3; the match to TRBD2 covers 15 bases. The CDR3 runs to 16 residues. Germline loops: CDR1 DFQATT, CDR2 SNEGSKA (reference sequence). V dropped 6 bases and J dropped 3; count of bases not matched to a gene: 7. This CDR3 is CSAGLAGGPGTDTQYF. In nucleotides, the CDR3 is TGCAGTGCAGGACTAGCGGGAGGGCCGGGAACAGATACGCAGTATTTT.

This rearrangement joins TRBV20-1 to TRBJ1-2, with D hard to call. The germline V gene has CDR1 DFQATT and CDR2 SNEGSKA (reference sequence). Trimming stripped 6 bases from V and 8 bases from J, with 13 bases between. The CDR3 covers 11 residues. The CDR3 coding sequence is TGCAGTGCGGAGGGTCGGGGAGGCTACACCTTC. Translating it yields CSAEGRGGYTF.

This clonotype was recorded a few times. The chain combines TRBV7-2 with TRBJ1-1; D unclear. The germline V and J ends were trimmed by 5 bases and 3 bases, with 13 bases remaining between them. Germline V gene sequence: CDR1 SGHTA, CDR2 FQGNSA. This CDR3 has 14 amino acids. CDR3: CASSPSGPYTEAFF. CDR3 DNA: TGTGCCAGCAGCCCGAGCGGGCCTTACACTGAAGCTTTCTTT.

The V gene is TRBV5-4, the J gene TRBJ1-1; D is unresolved. The CDR3 spans 15 residues. V lost 0 bases to trimming and J lost 1 base, with 10 bases between them. Germline CDR1 SGHNT, CDR2 YYREEE (reference sequence). The CDR3 region is CASSLVPRPNTEAFF. CDR3 coding DNA: TGTGCCAGCAGCTTGGTGCCCAGACCGAACACTGAAGCTTTCTTT.